Following are 10 T cell receptor beta chains from one sample sequenced in a study of CD8 T cell repertoires and HIV-1 epitope variants. These receptors' antigens are unknown. TCRdb keeps only in-frame clones here, not all; method: immunoSEQ multiplex PCR. The sample includes some 6,500 clones, roughly 70% of them seen just once. Sequenced: cultured CD8+ T cells derived from PBMCs. These receptors came from a male donor with HIV.

A remark on this clone: An end of the junction does not agree with germline; a read error may underlie this. The chain uses TRBV7-9 and TRBJ1-1; D perhaps matches TRBD1 (5 bases). Looked up from germline, CDR1 is SEHNR and CDR2 is FQNEAQ (reference sequence). CDR3 size: 16 residues. CDR3 sequence (DNA): TGCGCCAGCAGCCAAGATGTTGGGCAGGGGAACACTGAAGCTTTCTTT. This sequence encodes CASSQDVGQGNTEAFF.

This chain uses TRBV9 with TRBJ2-1; no clear D. Germline loops: CDR1 SGDLS, CDR2 YYNGEE. Trimming took 2 bases from V and 2 from J, leaving 11 bases between them. The CDR3 totals 15 residues. CDR3 nucleotides: TGTGCCAGCAGCGTCGACCCAGCGACCTACAATGAGCAGTTCTTC. It is translated as CASSVDPATYNEQFF.

The chain joins TRBV27 to TRBJ2-3; a weak D match, TRBD2 (6 bases). Trimming took 6 bases from V and 5 from J, leaving 15 bases between them. This CDR3 comprises 14 residues. CDR1 MNHEY and CDR2 SMNVEV come from the germline V gene (reference sequence). CDR3 protein: CASSGWGEIDTQYF. The CDR3 nucleotides read TGTGCCAGCAGCGGATGGGGGGAGATAGATACGCAGTATTTT.

This chain links TRBV6-6 with TRBJ2-7, with 7 bases that match TRBD2. The CDR3 extends over 12 amino acids. V lost 5 bases and J lost 6; bases outside the gene matches: 4. The germline CDR1 and CDR2 sequences are MNHNY and SVGAGI (reference sequence). CDR3 nucleotides: TGTGCCAGCAGTGCGGGGACTATCGAGCAGTACTTC. As protein: CASSAGTIEQYF.

V and J are TRBV6-5 and TRBJ1-5; D possibly corresponds to TRBD1 (5 bases). V was cut by 6 bases and J by 7 bases, with 10 bases left in between. Germline V gives CDR1 MNHEY, CDR2 SVGAGI. The CDR3 sequence is 12 residues long. As DNA, the CDR3 is TGTGCCAGCAGCCACGACAGACAGCCCCAGCATTTT. Translation gives CASSHDRQPQHF.

This chain connects TRBV28 to TRBJ1-2; no reliable D call. Germline assignment: CDR1 MDHEN and CDR2 SYDVKM. Trimming took off 7 bases at V and 2 bases at J, with 8 bases between the two ends. The CDR3 consists of 12 residues. CDR3 sequence reads: CASISSNYGYTF. In DNA, the CDR3 is TGTGCCAGCATCAGCAGCAACTATGGCTACACCTTC.

J is TRBJ1-1 and V is TRBV7-9, with D uncertain. The germline gives CDR1 SEHNR, CDR2 FQNEAQ (reference sequence). Deletions cut 5 bases from V and 5 bases from J, with 18 bases between. The CDR3 has 15 amino acids. In DNA, the CDR3 is TGTGCCAGCAGCCCCTCGGGAGGCGGGAGAACTGAAGCTTTCTTT. Its protein product is CASSPSGGGRTEAFF.

V usage is TRBV5-6 and J usage is TRBJ1-1; 9 bases are a match to TRBD1. V trimming: 3 bases; J trimming: 3 bases; junction bases outside the gene matches: 6. This CDR3 contains 15 residues. From germline, CDR1 is SGHDT and CDR2 YYEEEE. CDR3 sequence (DNA): TGTGCCAGCAGCTCATTACAGGGGGCGGACACTGAAGCTTTCTTT. Translation: CASSSLQGADTEAFF.

This rearrangement joins TRBV27 to TRBJ2-1; a possible D gene is TRBD2 (6 bases). CDR3 length: 16 residues. V shed 4 bases and J shed 6 bases, with 19 bases lying between them. Germline CDR1 and CDR2: MNHEY and SMNVEV (reference sequence). Here the CDR3 DNA reads TGTGCCAGCAGTTCGACTACTAGCACGGTGGCCAATGAGCAGTTCTTC. Protein product: CASSSTTSTVANEQFF.

The V gene is TRBV29-1, the J gene TRBJ2-1; 8 bases match TRBD2. CDR1 and CDR2 (germline): SQVTM, ANQGSEA. Germline trimming cut 4 bases from V and 4 bases from J; bases unmatched to any gene: 9. CDR3 length: 15 amino acids. The CDR3 bases are TGCAGCGTTGCAGCGGGAGAACTCACTTACAATGAGCAGTTCTTC. It translates to CSVAAGELTYNEQFF.